Listed below are T cell receptor beta chains from one sample, sequenced in a study of vaccination and CD4 T cells after COVID-19. These receptors' antigens are unknown. Each CDR3 protein gets one entry after TCRdb re-called the PCR reads with MiXCR. The sample records around 2,400 distinct CDR3 sequences, over 20% being singletons. The specimen sequenced was CD4+ T cells from blood, cultured in vitro. The receptors were gathered from a human donor in good health. CDR3s include the opening cysteine and the closing phenylalanine or tryptophan. Each record gives: J gene, D gene, clone size, V gene, CDR3 DNA, CDR3 protein. The D gene is left open where the match is weak. Only part of the rows carry a size: once, few, many, or a class if the clone is expanded.

j_call: TRBJ2-3; d_call: NA; clone_size: NA; v_call: TRBV7-2; cdr3_nt: TGTGCCAGCAGCTTAGCTCCCACTACTGCTTTGGATACGCAGTATTTT; cdr3_aa: CASSLAPTTALDTQYF
j_call: TRBJ1-2; d_call: TRBD1; clone_size: few; v_call: TRBV19; cdr3_nt: TGTGCCAGTAGTCCACTGGGCGACAGGGACTATGGCTACACCTTC; cdr3_aa: CASSPLGDRDYGYTF
j_call: TRBJ2-4; d_call: TRBD1; clone_size: few; v_call: TRBV7-9; cdr3_nt: TGTGCCAGCAGCCGAGGCTGGACAGGGGGCCTGGTGGCCAAAAACATTCAGTACTTC; cdr3_aa: CASSRGWTGGLVAKNIQYF
j_call: TRBJ2-6; d_call: NA; clone_size: few; v_call: TRBV7-8; cdr3_nt: TGTGCCAGCAGCTTTAAGGGTCCTGGGGCCAACGTCCTGACTTTC; cdr3_aa: CASSFKGPGANVLTF
j_call: TRBJ1-4; d_call: TRBD1; clone_size: NA; v_call: TRBV10-3; cdr3_nt: TGTGCCATCAGCGATGGGACAGGGTATGAAAAACTGTTTTTT; cdr3_aa: CAISDGTGYEKLFF
j_call: TRBJ2-7; d_call: TRBD2; clone_size: once; v_call: TRBV12-3/TRBV12-4; cdr3_nt: TGTGCCAGCAGTTCTAGCGGGAGCCCCTCCTACGAGCAGTACTTC; cdr3_aa: CASSSSGSPSYEQYF
j_call: TRBJ2-7; d_call: TRBD1; clone_size: few; v_call: TRBV7-3; cdr3_nt: TGTGCCAGCAGCCCCGGACAGGGTAGGGGCTCCTACGAGCAGTACTTC; cdr3_aa: CASSPGQGRGSYEQYF
j_call: TRBJ1-4; d_call: NA; clone_size: NA; v_call: TRBV6-2/TRBV6-3; cdr3_nt: TGTGCCAGCAGTCCCCCCGGACAGAGGGGTAGAGAAAAACTGTTTTTT; cdr3_aa: CASSPPGQRGREKLFF
j_call: TRBJ1-1; d_call: NA; clone_size: few; v_call: TRBV20-1; cdr3_nt: TGCAGTGCAGGCAGGGATATGAACACTGAAGCTTTCTTT; cdr3_aa: CSAGRDMNTEAFF
j_call: TRBJ1-2; d_call: NA; clone_size: NA; v_call: TRBV29-1; cdr3_nt: TGCAGCGCCTCCCAGGGCACGGATTATGGCTACACCTTC; cdr3_aa: CSASQGTDYGYTF
j_call: TRBJ1-5; d_call: NA; clone_size: few; v_call: TRBV5-8; cdr3_nt: TGTGCCAGCAACCGGGGACTGAATCAGCCCCAGCATTTT; cdr3_aa: CASNRGLNQPQHF
j_call: TRBJ2-1; d_call: NA; clone_size: once; v_call: TRBV7-2; cdr3_nt: TGTGCCAGCAGCTCCATGGCAGGCTCCTACAATGAGCAGTTCTTC; cdr3_aa: CASSSMAGSYNEQFF
j_call: TRBJ2-1; d_call: NA; clone_size: NA; v_call: TRBV7-3; cdr3_nt: TGTGCCAGCAGCTTAACGTCTCCTAGCTCCTACAATGAGCAGTTCTTC; cdr3_aa: CASSLTSPSSYNEQFF
j_call: TRBJ2-3; d_call: TRBD1; clone_size: few; v_call: TRBV6-1; cdr3_nt: TGTGCCAGCAGTGGGACAGGGTCTAGTACGCAGTATTTT; cdr3_aa: CASSGTGSSTQYF
j_call: TRBJ1-3; d_call: NA; clone_size: few; v_call: TRBV28; cdr3_nt: TGTGCCAGCAGTCCGGCCGGGCTCGGTGGAAACACCATATATTTT; cdr3_aa: CASSPAGLGGNTIYF
j_call: TRBJ1-5; d_call: NA; clone_size: medium-sized; v_call: TRBV20-1; cdr3_nt: TGCAGTGCTAGAGTGGTTAGTAGCAATCAGCCCCAGCATTTT; cdr3_aa: CSARVVSSNQPQHF
j_call: TRBJ2-3; d_call: NA; clone_size: NA; v_call: TRBV11-1; cdr3_nt: TGTGCCAGCAGCTTAAGTCGGTCTAGCACAGATACGCAGTATTTT; cdr3_aa: CASSLSRSSTDTQYF
j_call: TRBJ2-7; d_call: TRBD1; clone_size: few; v_call: TRBV29-1; cdr3_nt: TGCAGCGTTGAAACGCGACAGGGGACCTACGAGCAGTACTTC; cdr3_aa: CSVETRQGTYEQYF
j_call: TRBJ2-7; d_call: TRBD2; clone_size: NA; v_call: TRBV20-1; cdr3_nt: TGCAGTGCTGGGGGACTAGCGGGCTACGAGCAGTACTTC; cdr3_aa: CSAGGLAGYEQYF
j_call: TRBJ2-6; d_call: NA; clone_size: NA; v_call: TRBV5-1; cdr3_nt: TGCGCCAGCAGCTTGGATCCGGGAGATGGGGCCAACGTCCTGACTTTC; cdr3_aa: CASSLDPGDGANVLTF
j_call: TRBJ2-7; d_call: NA; clone_size: few; v_call: TRBV11-2; cdr3_nt: TGTGCCAGCAGCCTATTAGCGGCGAATAAAGAGCAGTACTTC; cdr3_aa: CASSLLAANKEQYF
j_call: TRBJ2-5; d_call: TRBD1; clone_size: NA; v_call: TRBV28; cdr3_nt: TGTGCCAGCAGTTCCGGGACAGGGGGAACAAAGACCCAGTACTTC; cdr3_aa: CASSSGTGGTKTQYF
j_call: TRBJ2-1; d_call: NA; clone_size: medium-sized; v_call: TRBV28; cdr3_nt: TGTGCCAGCAGAATGTATTCCCCCCCAGATGAGCAGTTCTTC; cdr3_aa: CASRMYSPPDEQFF
j_call: TRBJ1-2; d_call: TRBD1; clone_size: NA; v_call: TRBV18; cdr3_nt: TGTGCCAGCTCACCACCGGGGACAGGAGCTTATGGCTACACCTTC; cdr3_aa: CASSPPGTGAYGYTF
j_call: TRBJ2-1; d_call: TRBD2; clone_size: NA; v_call: TRBV6-2/TRBV6-3; cdr3_nt: TGTGCCAGCAGTTACTCGCCCGGACTAGCGGGCCCCAGCTCCTACAATGAGCAGTTCTTC; cdr3_aa: CASSYSPGLAGPSSYNEQFF
j_call: TRBJ2-5; d_call: NA; clone_size: NA; v_call: TRBV12-3/TRBV12-4; cdr3_nt: TGTGCCAGCAGTTCCCACCCCGAGACCCAGTACTTC; cdr3_aa: CASSSHPETQYF
j_call: TRBJ2-3; d_call: TRBD2; clone_size: NA; v_call: TRBV5-4; cdr3_nt: TGTGCCAGCAGTCAGGGACTAGCGGGGGCAGATACGCAGTATTTT; cdr3_aa: CASSQGLAGADTQYF
j_call: TRBJ2-5; d_call: NA; clone_size: few; v_call: TRBV18; cdr3_nt: TGTGCCAGCTCACCACGCAGGGACGAAGAGACCCAGTACTTC; cdr3_aa: CASSPRRDEETQYF
j_call: TRBJ2-7; d_call: TRBD2; clone_size: few; v_call: TRBV2; cdr3_nt: TGTGCCAGCGCGGGAGGGACAAGCCAGTACTTC; cdr3_aa: CASAGGTSQYF